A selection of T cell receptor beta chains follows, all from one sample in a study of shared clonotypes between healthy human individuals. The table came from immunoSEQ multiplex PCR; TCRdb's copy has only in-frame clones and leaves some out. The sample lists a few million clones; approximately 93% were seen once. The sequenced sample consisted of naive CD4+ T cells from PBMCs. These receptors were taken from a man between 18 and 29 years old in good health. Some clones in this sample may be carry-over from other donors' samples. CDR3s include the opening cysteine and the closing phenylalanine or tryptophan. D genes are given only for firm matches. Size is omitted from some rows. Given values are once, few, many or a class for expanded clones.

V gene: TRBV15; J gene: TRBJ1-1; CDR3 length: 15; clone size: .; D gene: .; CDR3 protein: CATSRVVGSYTEAFF; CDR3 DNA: TGTGCCACCAGCAGAGTGGTAGGGTCGTACACTGAAGCTTTCTTT
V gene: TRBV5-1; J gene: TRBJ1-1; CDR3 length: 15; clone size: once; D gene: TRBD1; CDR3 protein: CASSLQGATNTEAFF; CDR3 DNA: TGCGCCAGCAGTCTACAGGGGGCGACGAACACTGAAGCTTTCTTT
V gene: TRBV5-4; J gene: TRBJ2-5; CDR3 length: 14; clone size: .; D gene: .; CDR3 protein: CASSGTGVGETQYF; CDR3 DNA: TGTGCCAGCAGCGGCACGGGAGTCGGAGAGACCCAGTACTTC
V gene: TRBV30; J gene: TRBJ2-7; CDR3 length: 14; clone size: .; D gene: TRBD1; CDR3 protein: CVWSGQGLSYEQYF; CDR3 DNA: TGTGTCTGGAGCGGACAGGGACTCTCCTACGAGCAGTACTTC
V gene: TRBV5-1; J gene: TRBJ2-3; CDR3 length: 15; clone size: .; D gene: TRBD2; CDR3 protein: CASSRLAGLTDTQYF; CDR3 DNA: TGCGCCAGCAGCCGACTAGCGGGCTTAACAGATACGCAGTATTTT
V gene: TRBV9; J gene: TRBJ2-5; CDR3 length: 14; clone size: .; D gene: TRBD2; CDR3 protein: CASSVELAGGTQYF; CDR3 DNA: TGTGCCAGCAGCGTAGAACTAGCGGGAGGGACCCAGTACTTC
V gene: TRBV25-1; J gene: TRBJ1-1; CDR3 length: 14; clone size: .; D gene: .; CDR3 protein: CASGETGLNTEAFF; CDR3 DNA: TGTGCCAGCGGGGAGACAGGTTTGAACACTGAAGCTTTCTTT
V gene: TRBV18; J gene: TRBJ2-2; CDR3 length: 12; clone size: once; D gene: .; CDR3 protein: CASSPSAGELFF; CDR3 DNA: TGTGCCAGCTCACCATCGGCCGGGGAGCTGTTTTTT
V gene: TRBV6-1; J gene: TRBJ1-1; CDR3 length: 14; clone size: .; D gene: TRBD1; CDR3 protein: CASTLGQYHTEAFF; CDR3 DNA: TGTGCCAGCACCTTGGGACAGTACCACACTGAAGCTTTCTTT
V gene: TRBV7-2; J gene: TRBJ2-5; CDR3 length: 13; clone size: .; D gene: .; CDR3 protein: CASSPQWQETQYF; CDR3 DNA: TGTGCCAGCAGCCCCCAGTGGCAAGAGACCCAGTACTTC
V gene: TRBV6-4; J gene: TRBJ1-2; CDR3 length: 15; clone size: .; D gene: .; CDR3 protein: CASSPGPIPAFGYTF; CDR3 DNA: TGTGCCAGCAGTCCCGGACCTATACCCGCTTTTGGCTACACCTTC
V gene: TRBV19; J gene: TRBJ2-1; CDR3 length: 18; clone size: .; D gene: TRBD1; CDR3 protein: CASSIVSLGTGDYNEQFF; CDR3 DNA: TGTGCCAGTAGTATAGTAAGCTTGGGGACAGGGGACTACAATGAGCAGTTCTTC
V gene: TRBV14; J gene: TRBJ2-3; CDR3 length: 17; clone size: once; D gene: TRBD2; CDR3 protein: CASSQAQTSGRTDTQYF; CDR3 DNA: TGTGCCAGCAGCCAAGCCCAGACTAGCGGGAGGACAGATACGCAGTATTTT
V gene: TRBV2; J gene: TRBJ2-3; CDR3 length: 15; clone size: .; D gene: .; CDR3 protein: CASSDGGGRGDTQYF; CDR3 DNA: TGTGCCAGCAGTGACGGAGGGGGCAGGGGTGATACGCAGTATTTT
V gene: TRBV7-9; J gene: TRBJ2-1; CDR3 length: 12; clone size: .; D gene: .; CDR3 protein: CASSFGRPEEFF; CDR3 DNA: TGTGCCAGCAGCTTTGGGAGGCCCGAGGAGTTCTTC
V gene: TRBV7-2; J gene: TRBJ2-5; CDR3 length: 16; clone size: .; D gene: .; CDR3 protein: CASSLSWQAGWETQYF; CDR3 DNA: TGTGCCAGCAGCTTATCCTGGCAGGCCGGATGGGAGACCCAGTACTTC
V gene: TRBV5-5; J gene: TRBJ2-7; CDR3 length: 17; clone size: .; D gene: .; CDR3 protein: CASSLGPPGFDSYEQYF; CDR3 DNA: TGTGCCAGCAGCTTAGGCCCCCCGGGATTTGACTCCTACGAGCAGTACTTC
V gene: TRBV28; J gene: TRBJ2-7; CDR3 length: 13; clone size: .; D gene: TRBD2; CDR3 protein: CASRGGVLYEQYF; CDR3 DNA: TGTGCCAGCAGGGGGGGGGTCCTCTACGAGCAGTACTTC
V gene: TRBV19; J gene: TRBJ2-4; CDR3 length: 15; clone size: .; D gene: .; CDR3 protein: CASSSIPPAKNIQYF; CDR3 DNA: TGTGCCAGTAGTTCCATCCCGCCAGCCAAAAACATTCAGTACTTC
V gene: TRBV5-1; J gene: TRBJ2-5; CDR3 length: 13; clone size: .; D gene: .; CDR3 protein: CASSRGRKETQYF; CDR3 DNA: TGCGCCAGCAGCAGGGGGAGAAAAGAGACCCAGTACTTC
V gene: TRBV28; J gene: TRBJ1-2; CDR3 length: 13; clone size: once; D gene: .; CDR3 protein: CASRRPPAYGYTF; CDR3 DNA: TGTGCCAGCCGACGTCCCCCAGCCTATGGCTACACCTTC
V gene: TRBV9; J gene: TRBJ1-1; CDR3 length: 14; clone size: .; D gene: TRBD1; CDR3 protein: CASTRTGGWTEAFF; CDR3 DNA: TGTGCCAGCACCAGGACAGGGGGCTGGACTGAAGCTTTCTTT
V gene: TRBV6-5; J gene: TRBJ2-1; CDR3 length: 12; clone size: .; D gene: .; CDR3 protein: CASRAIEDEQFF; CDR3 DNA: TGTGCCAGCAGGGCGATTGAGGATGAGCAGTTCTTC
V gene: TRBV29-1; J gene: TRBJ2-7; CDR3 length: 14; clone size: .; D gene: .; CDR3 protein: CSVVSGSSTYEQYF; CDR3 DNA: TGCAGCGTTGTCAGTGGCAGCTCGACCTACGAGCAGTACTTC
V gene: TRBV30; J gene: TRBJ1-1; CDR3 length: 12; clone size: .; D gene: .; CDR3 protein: CAWQRTTAEAFF; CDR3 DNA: TGTGCCTGGCAGCGGACAACCGCTGAAGCTTTCTTT
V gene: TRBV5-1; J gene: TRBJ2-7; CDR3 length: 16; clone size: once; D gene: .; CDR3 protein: CASSLNRGSYSYEQYF; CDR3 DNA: TGCGCCAGCAGCTTGAACCGGGGATCCTACTCCTACGAGCAGTACTTC
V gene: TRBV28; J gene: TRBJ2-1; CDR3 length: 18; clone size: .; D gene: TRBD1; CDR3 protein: CASSTPGTGGGALNEQFF; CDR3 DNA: TGTGCCAGCAGTACCCCCGGGACAGGGGGCGGCGCGCTAAATGAGCAGTTCTTC
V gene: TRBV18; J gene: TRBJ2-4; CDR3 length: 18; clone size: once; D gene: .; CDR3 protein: CASSRRSGTVGDENIQYF; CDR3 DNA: TGTGCCAGCTCACGCCGGTCCGGGACTGTAGGGGACGAAAACATTCAGTACTTC
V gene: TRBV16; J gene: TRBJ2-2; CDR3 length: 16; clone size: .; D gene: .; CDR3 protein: CASSQLPAGYTGELFF; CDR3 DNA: TGTGCCAGCAGCCAATTACCAGCGGGCTACACCGGGGAGCTGTTTTTT
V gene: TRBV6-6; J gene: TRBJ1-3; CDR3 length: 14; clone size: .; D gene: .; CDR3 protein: CASSERGSGNTIYF; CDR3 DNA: TGTGCCAGCAGTGAGCGGGGCTCTGGAAACACCATATATTTT
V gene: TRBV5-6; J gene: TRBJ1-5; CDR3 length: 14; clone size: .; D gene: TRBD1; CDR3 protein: CASSLRQGRLPQHF; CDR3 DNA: TGTGCCAGCAGCCTACGACAGGGCCGACTGCCCCAGCATTTT
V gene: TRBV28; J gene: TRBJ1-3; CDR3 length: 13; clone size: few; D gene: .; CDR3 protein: CATKNPGGNTIYF; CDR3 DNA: TGTGCCACTAAAAATCCAGGTGGAAACACCATATATTTT
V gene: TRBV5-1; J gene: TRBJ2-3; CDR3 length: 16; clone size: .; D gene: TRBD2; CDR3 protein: CASSGGSGRATDTQYF; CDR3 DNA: TGCGCCAGCAGCGGGGGGAGCGGGAGGGCCACAGATACGCAGTATTTT
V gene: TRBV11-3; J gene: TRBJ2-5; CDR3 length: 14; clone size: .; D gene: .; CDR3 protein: CASSLEADGETQYF; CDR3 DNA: TGTGCCAGCAGCTTAGAGGCGGACGGAGAGACCCAGTACTTC
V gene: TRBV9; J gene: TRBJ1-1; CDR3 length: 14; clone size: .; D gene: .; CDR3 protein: CASSARAHRTEAFF; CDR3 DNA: TGTGCCAGCAGCGCGCGGGCTCATAGGACTGAAGCTTTCTTT
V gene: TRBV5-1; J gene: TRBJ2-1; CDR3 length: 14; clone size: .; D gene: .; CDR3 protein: CASSLASGQGEQFF; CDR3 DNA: TGCGCCAGCAGCTTGGCCTCAGGGCAGGGAGAGCAGTTCTTC
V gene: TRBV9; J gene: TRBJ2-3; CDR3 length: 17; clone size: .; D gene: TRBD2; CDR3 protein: CASSAGLALAMPDTQYF; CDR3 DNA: TGTGCCAGCAGCGCGGGACTAGCGTTAGCCATGCCAGATACGCAGTATTTT
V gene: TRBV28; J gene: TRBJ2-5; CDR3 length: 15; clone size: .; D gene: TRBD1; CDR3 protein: CASSPWTGERETQYF; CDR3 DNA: TGTGCCAGCAGTCCGTGGACAGGGGAGCGGGAGACCCAGTACTTC
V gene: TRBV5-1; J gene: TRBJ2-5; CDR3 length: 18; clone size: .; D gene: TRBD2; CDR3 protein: CASSLASLAGNWGETQYF; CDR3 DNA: TGCGCCAGCAGCTTGGCTAGCCTAGCGGGAAATTGGGGAGAGACCCAGTACTTC
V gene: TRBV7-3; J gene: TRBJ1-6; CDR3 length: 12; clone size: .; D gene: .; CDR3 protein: CASSSSNSPLHF; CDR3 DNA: TGTGCCAGCAGCTCAAGTAATTCACCCCTCCACTTT
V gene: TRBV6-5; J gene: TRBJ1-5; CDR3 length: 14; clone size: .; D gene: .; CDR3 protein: CASSQRTAHQPQHF; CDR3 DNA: TGTGCCAGCAGTCAACGGACAGCGCATCAGCCCCAGCATTTT
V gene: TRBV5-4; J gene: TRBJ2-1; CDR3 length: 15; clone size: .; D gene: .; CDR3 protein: CASSTASVIYNEQFF; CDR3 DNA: TGTGCCAGCAGCACTGCTAGCGTGATCTACAATGAGCAGTTCTTC
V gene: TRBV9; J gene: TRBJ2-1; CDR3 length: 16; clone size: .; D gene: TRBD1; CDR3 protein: CASSVAGTGAYNEQFF; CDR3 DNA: TGTGCCAGCAGCGTAGCCGGGACAGGGGCATACAATGAGCAGTTCTTC
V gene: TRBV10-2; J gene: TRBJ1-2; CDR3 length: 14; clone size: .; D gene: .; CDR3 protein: CASRTSGQGAGYTF; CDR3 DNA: TGCGCCAGCCGGACCTCAGGGCAGGGAGCGGGCTACACCTTC
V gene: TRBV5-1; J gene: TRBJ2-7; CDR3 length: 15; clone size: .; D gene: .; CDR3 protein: CASSLSGIRAYEQYF; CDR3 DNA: TGCGCCAGCAGCTTAAGCGGAATTCGAGCCTACGAGCAGTACTTC
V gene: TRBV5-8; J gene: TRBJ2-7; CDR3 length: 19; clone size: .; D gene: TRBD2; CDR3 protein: CASSFPRWGTSGKVYEQYF; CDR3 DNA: TGTGCCAGCAGCTTCCCCCGATGGGGGACTAGCGGGAAGGTCTACGAGCAGTACTTC
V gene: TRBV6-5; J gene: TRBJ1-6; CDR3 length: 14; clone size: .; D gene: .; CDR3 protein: CASGVRPTNSPLHF; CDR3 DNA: TGTGCCAGCGGTGTCCGGCCCACCAATTCACCCCTCCACTTT
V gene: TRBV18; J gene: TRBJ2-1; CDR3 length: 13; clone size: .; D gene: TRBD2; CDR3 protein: CATQELADNEQFF; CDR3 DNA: TGTGCTACGCAGGAACTAGCGGACAATGAGCAGTTCTTC
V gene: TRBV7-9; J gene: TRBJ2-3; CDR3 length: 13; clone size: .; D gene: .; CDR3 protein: CASSPDSGDTQYF; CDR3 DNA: TGTGCCAGCAGCCCAGATAGCGGAGATACGCAGTATTTT
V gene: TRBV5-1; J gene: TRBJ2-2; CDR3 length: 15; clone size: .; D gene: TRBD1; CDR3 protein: CASSPTGTGPGELFF; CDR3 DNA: TGCGCCAGCAGCCCGACCGGGACAGGGCCCGGGGAGCTGTTTTTT
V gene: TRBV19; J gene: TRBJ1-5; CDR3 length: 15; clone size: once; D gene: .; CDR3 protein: CASSIDSARSQPQHF; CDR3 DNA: TGTGCCAGTAGTATAGATTCCGCCAGGTCTCAGCCCCAGCATTTT